This entry lists 27 T cell receptor beta chains sequenced from one sample in a study of control samples from healthy donors and cancer patients. Only in-frame clones appear in the TCRdb table, and some are missing; sequencing was by immunoSEQ multiplex PCR. The table lists about 170,000 clones, 91% of them singletons, with around 1.5% in the top ten. Sequenced: blood. The receptors were sampled from a woman between 25 and 40 years old in good health.

The chain employs TRBV11-3 and TRBJ2-1, with 8 positions matching TRBD1. The germline CDR1 and CDR2 sequences are SGHNT and YENEEA. Trimming at V came to 7 bases and at J to 3 bases, leaving 5 bases not matched to a gene. The CDR3 consists of 14 residues. The CDR3 region is CASTPGQDYNEQFF. The DNA of the CDR3 is TGTGCCAGCACCCCGGGACAGGACTACAATGAGCAGTTCTTC.

This clone has a single count. This specimen includes other DNA sequences encoding the same CDR3. The gene calls are TRBV7-9 and TRBJ1-5; possibly TRBD1 for D (5 bases). CDR1 and CDR2 from the germline V gene are SEHNR and FQNEAQ (reference sequence). V lost 0 bases and J lost 2, with 8 bases in between. The CDR3 spans 15 residues. The chain's CDR3 is CASSLAGGGNQPQHF. The CDR3 DNA is TGTGCCAGCAGCTTAGCGGGGGGGGGCAATCAGCCCCAGCATTTT. The whole variable domain, filled in from reference TRBV7-9 and TRBJ1-5, reads DTGVSQNPRHKITKRGQNVTFRCDPISEHNRLYWYRQTLGQGPEFLTYFQNEAQLEKSRLLSDRFSAERPKGSFSTLEIQRTEQGDSAMYLCASSLAGGGNQPQHFGDGTRLSIL.

This clone has just one count. The chain employs TRBV25-1 and TRBJ1-2, with 9 bases matching TRBD1. Germline CDR1 and CDR2: MGHDK and SYGVNS. The ends lost 2 bases at V and 9 bases at J; junction bases unmatched: 7. The CDR3 consists of 14 residues. CDR3 in amino acids: CASSEVGTGGRYTF. The CDR3 DNA follows: TGTGCCAGCAGTGAAGTAGGAACAGGGGGCCGCTACACCTTC.

The J gene is TRBJ2-3, the V gene TRBV7-9; 11 bases line up with TRBD2. The CDR3 runs 15 residues. The germline gives CDR1 SEHNR, CDR2 FQNEAQ (reference sequence). V lost 5 bases to trimming and J lost 2 bases; unmatched junction nucleotides: 3. Here the CDR3 DNA reads TGTGCCAGCAGCCCGGGACTAGCGGTCACAGATACGCAGTATTTT. Protein product: CASSPGLAVTDTQYF. The full variable domain, rest sourced from reference TRBV7-9 and TRBJ2-3, is DTGVSQNPRHKITKRGQNVTFRCDPISEHNRLYWYRQTLGQGPEFLTYFQNEAQLEKSRLLSDRFSAERPKGSFSTLEIQRTEQGDSAMYLCASSPGLAVTDTQYFGPGTRLTVL.

The rearrangement joins TRBV5-1 to TRBJ2-1, with 13 positions matching TRBD2. J gave up 8 bases and V 4 bases, and 3 bases lay outside the gene matches. Germline V CDR1 and CDR2: SGHRS, YFSETQ. The CDR3 extends over 14 amino acids. The CDR3 bases are TGCGCCAGCAGCGACACTAGCGGGAGGGATGAGCAGTTCTTC. Protein product: CASSDTSGRDEQFF.

This clone came up once. This chain uses TRBV5-8 with TRBJ1-5; tentatively, D is TRBD1 (5 bases). Germline CDR1 reads SGHTS; CDR2 reads YDEGEE. V was shortened by 1 base and J by 1 base, with 6 bases between the two germline ends. This CDR3 spans 14 amino acids. CDR3 DNA sequence: TGTGCCAGCAGCTTGTGGGGGAGCAATCAGCCCCAGCATTTT. It specifies CASSLWGSNQPQHF.

The J gene is TRBJ1-4, the V gene TRBV15, with 11 bases matching TRBD1. There are 15 residues in the CDR3. Germline CDR1 and CDR2: LNHNV and YYDKDF (reference sequence). The trim removed 5 bases at V and 9 bases at J, leaving 8 bases unmatched. Here the CDR3 reads CATSETGDRGKKLFF. CDR3 coding DNA: TGTGCCACCAGCGAAACCGGGGACAGGGGGAAAAAACTGTTTTTT.

CDR3 amino acids: CASSYPGGSQPQHF. Written as DNA, the CDR3 is TGTGCCAGCAGTTATCCAGGGGGCAGTCAGCCCCAGCATTTT. This chain connects TRBV6-6 to TRBJ1-5; TRBD1 agrees at 8 bases. CDR1 and CDR2 from the germline V gene are MNHNY and SVGAGI (reference sequence). V shed 3 bases, J shed 6 bases, and the junction held 4 bases outside the gene matches. This CDR3 comprises 14 residues.

The rearrangement links TRBV3-1 (or the pseudogene TRBV3-2) to TRBJ1-1; 7 positions match TRBD1. The CDR3 has 14 amino acids. Germline assignment: CDR1 LGHDT and CDR2 YNNKEL (reference sequence). V gave up 3 bases and J gave up 5 bases; unmatched junction bases: 6. Here the CDR3 reads CASSQADRLTEAFF. The CDR3 DNA sequence: TGTGCCAGCAGCCAGGCGGACAGGCTTACTGAAGCTTTCTTT.

V and J are TRBV7-2 and TRBJ1-5; TRBD1 is a possible D gene (6 bases). CDR3 length: 15 amino acids. Germline values: CDR1 SGHTA, CDR2 FQGNSA. Between the trimmed V and J ends, which lost 4 bases and 3 bases, there was a span of 13 bases. CDR3 coding DNA: TGTGCCAGCAGCTCAGGGACAATTGCCAATCAGCCCCAGCATTTT. Its protein is CASSSGTIANQPQHF.

The chain is built from TRBV7-2 and TRBJ1-1, with D perhaps TRBD1 (6 bases). The germline V gene has CDR1 SGHTA and CDR2 FQGNSA. The CDR3 consists of 13 residues. The V end was cut by 10 bases, the J end by 1 base, with 13 bases between. CDR3 sequence (DNA): TGTGCCAACCAACCGACAGGGAACACTGAAGCTTTCTTT. Translated, it gives CANQPTGNTEAFF. Full variable domain (missing parts from reference TRBV7-2 and TRBJ1-1): GAGVSQSPSNKVTEKGKDVELRCDPISGHTALYWYRQSLGQGLEFLIYFQGNSAPDKSGLPSDRFSAERTGGSVSTLTIQRTQQEDSAVYLCANQPTGNTEAFFGQGTRLTVV.

This chain links TRBV7-6 with TRBJ2-2; maybe TRBD1 (6 bases). The CDR3 loop spans 13 amino acids. Germline loops: CDR1 SGHVS, CDR2 FNYEAQ. Trimming removed 6 bases from V and 1 base from J, with 6 bases in between. The CDR3 here is CASRQGNTGELFF. DNA of the CDR3: TGTGCCAGCAGACAGGGGAACACCGGGGAGCTGTTTTTT.

The chain is built from TRBV28 and TRBJ1-6, with TRBD1 as a possible D gene (5 bases). V dropped 5 bases and J dropped 4 bases, with 12 bases sitting between them. The CDR3 contains 15 residues. The germline CDR1 and CDR2 sequences are MDHEN and SYDVKM. The CDR3 spells CASSPGPGYNSPLHF. The CDR3 DNA reads TGTGCCAGCAGTCCGGGACCGGGGTATAATTCACCCCTCCACTTT.

The rearrangement links TRBV2 to TRBJ1-1, with unresolved D. The CDR3 extends over 13 amino acids. Between the trimmed V and J ends, which lost 4 bases and 5 bases, there was a span of 11 bases. Germline V gives CDR1 SNHLY, CDR2 FYNNEI. The CDR3 sequence: CASSGSRGTEAFF. The CDR3 bases are TGTGCCAGCAGTGGGAGCCGGGGAACTGAAGCTTTCTTT.

The rearrangement joins TRBV6-5 to TRBJ1-4; no definite D call. This CDR3 is built from 14 residues. Germline V lookup: CDR1 MNHEY, CDR2 SVGAGI. Trimming stripped 7 bases from V and 4 bases from J, with 13 bases between. The CDR3 DNA follows: TGTGCCAGCATAGGGTGGGCTGGTAATGAAAAACTGTTTTTT. Its translation: CASIGWAGNEKLFF.

The chain combines TRBV11-3 with TRBJ2-2; D perhaps matches TRBD2 (5 bases). Trimming removed 1 base at V and 6 bases at J, with 9 bases between. The CDR3 sequence is 14 residues long. Germline loops: CDR1 SGHNT, CDR2 YENEEA. The CDR3 coding sequence is TGTGCCAGCAGCTTAGTCTCCGGGGCCGGGGAGCTGTTTTTT. Translation gives CASSLVSGAGELFF.

V is TRBV24-1 and J is TRBJ2-1, with TRBD2 matching over 13 bases. Germline-derived CDR1 and CDR2 are KGHDR and SFDVKD. There are 17 residues in the CDR3. The V and J ends lost 3 bases and 6 bases, in that order; junction bases with no gene match: 7. The CDR3, as DNA: TGTGCCACCAGTGATCCCTCCACTAGCGGGAGGGCCAATGAGCAGTTCTTC. As protein: CATSDPSTSGRANEQFF.

This chain joins TRBV7-9 and TRBJ1-6; TRBD1 might be the D (5 bases). The CDR3 consists of 15 residues. V was cut by 1 base and J by 6 bases, with 10 bases left in between. The germline V gene has CDR1 SEHNR and CDR2 FQNEAQ (reference sequence). CDR3 amino acids: CASSLGSDSNSPLHF. CDR3 coding DNA: TGTGCCAGCAGCTTAGGGAGCGACAGTAATTCACCCCTCCACTTT.

The rearrangement links TRBV6-5 to TRBJ1-6; possibly TRBD1 for D (5 bases). V lost 2 bases and J 12 bases, leaving 5 bases between the germline ends. Germline CDR1 is MNHEY and CDR2 is SVGAGI. The CDR3 covers 11 residues. The CDR3 bases are TGTGCCAGCAGTTACGGGGGACCCCTCCACTTT. Residues: CASSYGGPLHF.

The V and J genes are TRBV5-1 and TRBJ1-1, with 10 bases fitting TRBD1. Trimming cost V 4 bases and J 4 bases; bases outside gene matches: 1. CDR1 SGHRS and CDR2 YFSETQ come from the germline V gene. The CDR3 consists of 13 residues. Written as DNA, the CDR3 is TGCGCCAGCAGCCGGACAGGGGGCACTGAAGCTTTCTTT. It encodes CASSRTGGTEAFF.

The CDR3 region is CASSLERGGNEQFF. CDR3 DNA: TGTGCCAGCAGCTTGGAAAGGGGGGGCAATGAGCAGTTCTTC. The chain couples TRBV5-8 to TRBJ2-1, with D tentatively TRBD2 (7 bases). There are 14 residues in the CDR3. V lost 0 bases to trimming and J lost 6 bases, with 10 bases between them. CDR1 SGHTS and CDR2 YDEGEE come from the germline V gene.

The rearrangement uses TRBV7-9 and TRBJ1-3; TRBD1 might be the D (5 bases). The CDR3 contains 15 residues. The germline V gene has CDR1 SEHNR and CDR2 FQNEAQ (reference sequence). The V end was cut by 1 base, the J end by 4 bases, with 11 bases between. The CDR3 bases are TGTGCCAGCAGCTTAGGGGGGGAGCGAGGAAACACCATATATTTT. Translating gives CASSLGGERGNTIYF. Using reference TRBV7-9 and TRBJ1-3 for the parts outside the CDR3, the full variable domain is DTGVSQNPRHKITKRGQNVTFRCDPISEHNRLYWYRQTLGQGPEFLTYFQNEAQLEKSRLLSDRFSAERPKGSFSTLEIQRTEQGDSAMYLCASSLGGERGNTIYFGEGSWLTVV.

The rearrangement joins TRBV19 to TRBJ2-7; TRBD1 matches 7 bases. J gave up 3 bases and V 1 base, and 0 bases lay outside the gene matches. In germline, CDR1 is LNHDA, CDR2 SQIVND (reference sequence). CDR3 length: 13 amino acids. CDR3 sequence (DNA): TGTGCCAGTAGTATAGGGACAGGCTACGAGCAGTACTTC. Translated: CASSIGTGYEQYF.

This sequence joins TRBV6-2 or TRBV6-3 and TRBJ1-2; D uncertain. From germline, CDR1 is MNHEY and CDR2 SVGEGT. The CDR3 is made up of 14 amino acids. The ends were cut back, 3 bases at V and 1 base at J, with 9 bases in the middle. CDR3 sequence reads: CASSYGQDNYGYTF. The DNA of the CDR3 is TGTGCCAGCAGTTATGGGCAGGATAACTATGGCTACACCTTC.

The chain is built from TRBV7-2 and TRBJ2-2; 7 bases align to TRBD2. Trimming at V came to 1 base and at J to 3 bases, leaving 5 bases not matched to a gene. This CDR3 has 16 amino acids. Germline lookup yields CDR1 SGHTA and CDR2 FQGNSA. The CDR3, as DNA: TGTGCCAGCAGCTTAGGAAGCGGGACGGACACCGGGGAGCTGTTTTTT. Amino acid sequence: CASSLGSGTDTGELFF. The full variable domain, rest sourced from reference TRBV7-2 and TRBJ2-2, is GAGVSQSPSNKVTEKGKDVELRCDPISGHTALYWYRQSLGQGLEFLIYFQGNSAPDKSGLPSDRFSAERTGGSVSTLTIQRTQQEDSAVYLCASSLGSGTDTGELFFGEGSRLTVL.

The chain is built from TRBV4-2 and TRBJ1-4, with D unresolved. The CDR3 sequence is 12 residues long. The V gene's germline CDR1 is LGHNA and CDR2 YNFKEQ. The V and J ends lost 0 bases and 7 bases respectively, with 3 bases between them. CDR3 protein: CASSQDVEKLFF. Here the CDR3 DNA reads TGTGCCAGCAGCCAAGATGTTGAAAAACTGTTTTTT.

The rearrangement links TRBV5-4 to TRBJ2-1, with TRBD1 matching over 7 bases. The V and J ends lost 3 bases and 6 bases, in that order; junction bases with no gene match: 6. Germline V gene sequence: CDR1 SGHNT, CDR2 YYREEE (reference sequence). The CDR3 has 14 residues. The CDR3 loop is CASSWETGFNEQFF. CDR3 nucleotide sequence: TGTGCCAGCAGCTGGGAGACAGGGTTCAATGAGCAGTTCTTC.